This TCR beta chain was recovered during a study of blood T cell repertoires in COVID-19. Study-wide background: PBMCs, B-cell-depleted T cells, or T cells were the source of the cDNA or gDNA that made up the material.

This CDR3 comprises 15 residues. The J segment lost 4 bases and the V segment lost 8 bases, leaving 9 bases of the junction unmatched. Germline V gene lookup returns CDR1 MNHEY and CDR2 SVGAGI. The repertoire was sequenced with immunoSEQ multiplex PCR; TCRdb's copy has only in-frame clones and lacks some. The sample has approximately 91,000 clones, roughly three quarters seen once; the top ten hold approximately 10%. The rearrangement uses TRBV6-5 and TRBJ1-1; 11 nucleotides line up with TRBD1. This TCR was recovered from a woman aged 80 or older with acute or convalescent COVID-19. Sequencing input: peripheral blood. DNA for the CDR3: TGTGCCAGCCGGGACAGGGGGAAGGGAAGCACTGAAGCTTTCTTT. The encoded protein is CASRDRGKGSTEAFF.